This passage covers 24 T cell receptor beta chains from one sample sequenced in a study of siplizumab effects on memory and regulatory T cells. Clones were sequenced by immunoSEQ multiplex PCR, and TCRdb holds only the in-frame ones, with some missing. This sample yields more than 50,000 clones, of which 85% to 95% are seen a single time; about two fifths belongs to the top ten. Sequences were obtained from CD8+ T cells sorted from blood. The receptors were sampled from a human donor in good health.

The chain uses TRBV5-1 and TRBJ1-2; D not certain. The length of the CDR3 is 13 residues. The germline V gene encodes CDR1 SGHRS and CDR2 YFSETQ. Trimming shortened V by 0 bases and J by 5 bases, and 8 bases separated the two germline ends. CDR3 DNA sequence: TGCGCCAGCAGCTTGGGACCCTTATATGGCTACACCTTC. Amino acids: CASSLGPLYGYTF. The entire variable domain, with the rest obtained from reference TRBV5-1 and TRBJ1-2, is as follows: KAGVTQTPRYLIKTRGQQVTLSCSPISGHRSVSWYQQTPGQGLQFLFEYFSETQRNKGNFPGRFSGRQFSNSRSEMNVSTLELGDSALYLCASSLGPLYGYTFGSGTRLTVV.

The V and J genes are TRBV7-2 and TRBJ2-1, with D possibly being TRBD1 (5 bases). Germline V lookup: CDR1 SGHTA, CDR2 FQGNSA. V dropped 0 bases and J dropped 0 bases, with 6 bases sitting between them. The CDR3 consists of 15 residues. CDR3 sequence: CASSLADTSYNEQFF. The CDR3 region has the DNA TGTGCCAGCAGCTTAGCGGACACCTCCTACAATGAGCAGTTCTTC.

This clone has just one count. This rearrangement joins TRBV28 to TRBJ2-3; 11 bases align to TRBD2. Trimming at V came to 3 bases and at J to 2 bases, leaving 7 bases not matched to a gene. The germline CDR1 and CDR2 sequences are MDHEN and SYDVKM. The CDR3 runs to 17 residues. CDR3 nucleotide sequence: TGTGCCAGCAGTTTCCCCTTAGCGGGAGGGTTCACAGATACGCAGTATTTT. This gives the protein CASSFPLAGGFTDTQYF. Looking up the rest from reference TRBV28 and TRBJ2-3 gives the full variable domain: DVKVTQSSRYLVKRTGEKVFLECVQDMDHENMFWYRQDPGLGLRLIYFSYDVKMKEKGDIPEGYSVSREKKERFSLILESASTNQTSMYLCASSFPLAGGFTDTQYFGPGTRLTVL.

CDR3 region: CATSSRQGLSTDTQYF. Here the CDR3 DNA reads TGTGCCACCAGCAGCAGACAGGGGCTGAGCACAGATACGCAGTATTTT. V gene TRBV15 combines with J gene TRBJ2-3; TRBD1 aligns across 8 bases. The junction had 5 bases not matched to a gene; V was cut back by 3 bases and J by 0 bases. Germline CDR1 LNHNV, CDR2 YYDKDF (reference sequence). The CDR3 loop spans 16 amino acids.

The chain couples TRBV6-5 to TRBJ1-2, with no clear D. The CDR3 runs 11 residues. CDR1 is MNHEY, CDR2 SVGAGI, per germline. V was pared by 9 bases and J by 3 bases, with 8 bases between. CDR3 in amino acids: CASGPDYGYTF. For the CDR3, the DNA is TGTGCCAGTGGACCAGACTATGGCTACACCTTC.

This rearrangement joins TRBV9 to TRBJ2-1, with D uncertain. V dropped 3 bases and J dropped 7 bases, with 8 bases sitting between them. The CDR3 totals 12 residues. Germline CDR1 and CDR2: SGDLS and YYNGEE. Here the CDR3 DNA reads TGTGCCAGCAGCGGGCCCAGTAATGAGCAGTTCTTC. As protein: CASSGPSNEQFF.

Worth noting for this clone: One end of the junction does not line up with germline, which may come from a read error. The chain recombines TRBV7-7 with TRBJ2-3; no firm D call. The CDR3 is 14 amino acids. Germline loops: CDR1 SSHAT, CDR2 FNYEAQ (reference sequence). The DNA for the CDR3 is TGTGCTAGCAGCTTACTGACAACAACAGATACGCAGTATTTT. Translation: CASSLLTTTDTQYF.

This clone is a singleton in its sample. V is TRBV6-6 and J is TRBJ2-2; a weak D match, TRBD2 (6 bases). This CDR3 contains 14 residues. Germline V gene data show CDR1 as MNHNY and CDR2 as SVGAGI (reference sequence). The V and J ends lost 7 bases and 1 base respectively, with 10 bases between them. In nucleotides, the CDR3 is TGTGCCAGCATTATTAGCGGGAACACCGGGGAGCTGTTTTTT. It is translated as CASIISGNTGELFF.

The J gene is TRBJ2-3, the V gene TRBV11-3, with a tentative D call TRBD1 (5 bases). The germline V gene has CDR1 SGHNT and CDR2 YENEEA. V shed 2 bases and J shed 6 bases, with 9 bases lying between them. The CDR3 has 13 residues. The CDR3 DNA reads as TGTGCCAGCAGCTTAAGGGGTGCGGATACGCAGTATTTT. Translating gives CASSLRGADTQYF.

This chain links TRBV7-3 with TRBJ2-1; possible D gene TRBD2, 7 bases. V lost 5 bases, J lost 8 bases, and 19 bases lay in between. CDR3 size: 15 residues. Per germline, CDR1 SGHTA and CDR2 FQGTGA. CDR3 sequence: CASSPTGGGRDEQFF. The CDR3 bases are TGTGCCAGCAGCCCCACTGGGGGGGGGCGCGATGAGCAGTTCTTC.

The V call is TRBV11-1, the J call TRBJ2-2; no clear D. V was clipped by 5 bases and J by 6 bases, with 22 bases between them. CDR1 is SGHAT and CDR2 is FQDESV in the germline V gene (reference sequence). The CDR3 is made up of 17 amino acids. The CDR3 DNA follows: TGTGCCAGCAGCGGCGGCTCGACTTACGCTATAGCCGGGGAGCTGTTTTTT. Translated: CASSGGSTYAIAGELFF.

CDR3 DNA sequence: TGTGCCAGCAGTGAACTAGCGGGAGGGATCCACGAGCAGTACTTC. It specifies CASSELAGGIHEQYF. V is TRBV6-1 and J is TRBJ2-7; 12 bases map to TRBD2. Germline CDR1 reads MNHNS; CDR2 reads SASEGT. The CDR3 has 15 residues. Unmatched junction bases numbered 4, after V lost 2 bases and J lost 5 bases.

The rearrangement joins TRBV6-5 to TRBJ2-7, with TRBD2 identical over 7 bases. Germline lookup yields CDR1 MNHEY and CDR2 SVGAGI. The length of the CDR3 is 15 residues. The ends lost 2 bases at V and 5 bases at J; junction bases unmatched: 9. The CDR3 DNA follows: TGTGCCAGCAGTTACCCCACGGCGGGAGTCCACGAGCAGTACTTC. This encodes CASSYPTAGVHEQYF.

This chain joins TRBV12-5 and TRBJ2-7, with unresolved D. Between the trimmed V and J ends, which lost 6 bases and 3 bases, there was a span of 9 bases. CDR1 and CDR2 (germline): LGHNT, FRNRAP. There are 12 residues in the CDR3. In DNA, the CDR3 is TGTGCTAGTGGCGGAACCGACTACGAGCAGTACTTC. Translating gives CASGGTDYEQYF.

The J gene is TRBJ1-1, the V gene TRBV30; D call uncertain. CDR1 and CDR2 from the germline V gene are GTSNPN and SVGIG (reference sequence). Trimming stripped 0 bases from V and 5 bases from J, with 10 bases between. The CDR3 is made up of 13 amino acids. CDR3 residues: CAWSVLVGTEAFF. The CDR3 DNA follows: TGTGCCTGGAGTGTACTAGTAGGGACTGAAGCTTTCTTT.

The rearrangement uses TRBV4-2 and TRBJ2-2, with no clear D. This CDR3 has 15 amino acids. Germline CDR1 LGHNA, CDR2 YNFKEQ. Trimming left V 0 bases short and J 6 bases short, with 11 bases between. In nucleotides, the CDR3 is TGTGCCAGCAGCCAAGACGGGTCGCCGTCCGGGGAGCTGTTTTTT. Translation gives CASSQDGSPSGELFF.

The chain joins TRBV4-1 to TRBJ2-1, with 10 positions matching TRBD1. V lost 0 bases and J lost 7; bases outside the gene matches: 9. Germline V gene lookup returns CDR1 MGHRA and CDR2 YSYEKL. The CDR3 spans 17 residues. The CDR3 sequence: CASSQDVTGGAENEQFF. The CDR3 DNA follows: TGCGCCAGCAGCCAAGATGTGACAGGGGGCGCGGAAAATGAGCAGTTCTTC.

This chain joins TRBV11-2 and TRBJ2-1, with 9 bases that match TRBD2. This CDR3 spans 15 amino acids. Germline loops: CDR1 SGHAT, CDR2 FQNNGV. V shed 5 bases, J shed 5 bases, and the junction held 7 bases outside the gene matches. The CDR3 DNA is TGTGCCAGCAGCCCGAGACTAGCGGTACACAATGAGCAGTTCTTC. Protein sequence: CASSPRLAVHNEQFF.

This clone has just a few counts. Sequence at one end of the junction differs from germline and may be a read error. The chain couples TRBV7-7 to TRBJ2-2; either TRBD1 or TRBD2 may fit D (5 bases each). Germline V gene lookup returns CDR1 SSHAT and CDR2 FNYEAQ (reference sequence). The CDR3 loop spans 14 amino acids. CDR3 residues: CASSSGTGTGELFF. The DNA for the CDR3 is TGTGCTAGCAGCTCCGGGACGGGAACCGGGGAGCTGTTTTTT.

V is TRBV15 and J is TRBJ2-3, with D perhaps given as TRBD1 or TRBD2 (6 bases each). In germline, CDR1 is LNHNV, CDR2 YYDKDF (reference sequence). Trimming left V 3 bases short and J 9 bases short, with 10 bases between. This CDR3 is 12 amino acids long. The CDR3 loop reads CATSSTGRTQYF. The CDR3 DNA reads as TGTGCCACCAGCAGTACAGGGAGGACGCAGTATTTT.

CDR3 residues: CASRPGLGYEQYF. CDR3 bases: TGTGCTAGTCGGCCTGGACTTGGCTACGAGCAGTACTTC. The chain has TRBV12-5 and TRBJ2-7; perhaps TRBD2 as D (5 bases). This CDR3 has 13 residues. The V gene's germline CDR1 is LGHNT and CDR2 FRNRAP. The V end lost 8 bases, the J end lost 3 bases, and 14 bases lay between the germline ends.

V is TRBV6-1 and J is TRBJ1-5; no clear D. Germline V CDR1 and CDR2: MNHNS, SASEGT. This CDR3 comprises 14 residues. Deletions cut 6 bases from V and 0 bases from J, with 9 bases between. The CDR3 sequence is CASRRTYSNQPQHF. The CDR3 coding sequence is TGTGCCAGCAGGAGGACCTATAGCAATCAGCCCCAGCATTTT.

In its sample, this clone was seen once. The chain couples TRBV5-6 to TRBJ1-1; D remains ambiguous. Germline V lookup: CDR1 SGHDT, CDR2 YYEEEE. This CDR3 is built from 14 residues. The V end was cut by 3 bases, the J end by 5 bases, with 14 bases between. CDR3 amino acids: CASSYAWVGTEAFF. In nucleotides, the CDR3 is TGTGCCAGCAGCTACGCGTGGGTCGGTACTGAAGCTTTCTTT.

The rearrangement links TRBV30 to TRBJ1-2; D possibly corresponds to TRBD1 (6 bases). Trimming removed 0 bases from V and 6 bases from J, with 11 bases in between. The germline V gene encodes CDR1 GTSNPN and CDR2 SVGIG (reference sequence). The CDR3 is made up of 13 amino acids. The CDR3 reads CAWSVRGGDGYTF. The CDR3 DNA reads TGTGCCTGGAGTGTACGGGGGGGCGATGGCTACACCTTC.